Sequencing of this T cell receptor (beta chain) was carried out in a study of T cells in Graves' hyperthyroidism and ophthalmopathy. Authors of the study amplified TCR beta CDR3 regions from RNA transcripts. With the HTBI primer set, the TCR CDR3 went through a first round of RT-PCR. TCRdb reprocessed the multiplex PCR reads with MiXCR, giving one entry per CDR3 protein. The sample shows approximately 510,000 distinct CDR3 sequences, less than 25% of them seen only once. This clonotype occurred a few times. This may come from a read error, since a much larger clone is one base off. Trimming removed 6 bases at V and 0 bases at J, with 14 bases between. Germline values: CDR1 MNHNS, CDR2 SASEGT. The CDR3 length is 15 residues.

The clonotype was recovered from a young man with Graves' hyperthyroidism. The material sequenced was blood. V usage is TRBV6-1 and J usage is TRBJ1-2; D unclear. The CDR3 nucleotides are TGTGCCAGCAGAGCAGCGGCGGGAGCTAACTATGGCTACACCTTC. Amino acids: CASRAAAGANYGYTF.